These 27 T cell receptor beta chains came from one sample sequenced in a study of blood T cell repertoires in COVID-19. The table came from immunoSEQ multiplex PCR; TCRdb's copy has only in-frame clones and leaves some out. The top ten hold around 1.1% of the sample, which has over 100,000 clones, about 90% seen once. Sample: peripheral blood. These receptors all stem from a human donor in a cohort sampled during active COVID-19.

V is TRBV10-3 and J is TRBJ2-3; 9 bases fit TRBD2. CDR3 length: 16 amino acids. Trimming at V came to 4 bases and at J to 0 bases, leaving 5 bases not matched to a gene. Germline CDR1 and CDR2: ENHRY and SYGVKD. CDR3 coding DNA: TGTGCCATCAGTGGAAGACTAGCGGAGAGCACAGATACGCAGTATTTT. This sequence encodes CAISGRLAESTDTQYF.

The chain carries TRBV12-3 or TRBV12-4 and TRBJ2-5; 7 nucleotides match TRBD1. Unmatched junction bases numbered 5, after V lost 6 bases and J lost 4 bases. This CDR3 is 13 amino acids long. The CDR3 spells CASRLRDRETQYF. CDR3 sequence (DNA): TGTGCCAGCAGACTCCGGGACAGAGAGACCCAGTACTTC.

The chain couples TRBV18 to TRBJ1-4, with TRBD1 matching 7 bases. Germline lookup yields CDR1 KGHSH and CDR2 LQKENI. Germline trimming cut 3 bases from V and 8 bases from J; bases unmatched to any gene: 6. This CDR3 is built from 14 residues. CDR3 DNA sequence: TGTGCCAGCTCACCGGCAGGGGGTGACGAAAAACTGTTTTTT. It translates to CASSPAGGDEKLFF.

The chain is built from TRBV27 and TRBJ1-1; 7 bases line up with TRBD1. CDR3 length: 12 residues. Germline CDR1 and CDR2: MNHEY and SMNVEV (reference sequence). V lost 4 bases, J lost 10 bases, and 6 bases stayed unmatched. The CDR3 protein is CASSSGQRPAFF. CDR3 in DNA: TGTGCCAGCAGTTCGGGACAGAGGCCAGCTTTCTTT.

The V and J genes are TRBV6-4 and TRBJ1-4; TRBD1 matches at 8 bases. Per the germline V gene, CDR1 is MRHNA and CDR2 is SNTAGT. This CDR3 has 14 residues. The junction had 7 bases not matched to a gene; V was cut back by 6 bases and J by 7 bases. CDR3 sequence: CASRETGASEKLFF. The CDR3 coding sequence is TGTGCCAGCAGAGAGACAGGGGCGAGTGAAAAACTGTTTTTT.

This clone was recorded only once. The rearrangement links TRBV15 to TRBJ2-7; the D is unclear. Trimming pared 3 bases from V and 2 bases from J, leaving 8 bases between. The CDR3 sequence is 13 residues long. Germline CDR1 and CDR2: LNHNV and YYDKDF (reference sequence). The CDR3 nucleotides read TGTGCCACCAGCAGGGCACGTCCCTACGAGCAGTACTTC. It specifies CATSRARPYEQYF.

The chain carries TRBV9 and TRBJ1-3; D might be TRBD1 (6 bases). Trimming shortened V by 3 bases and J by 0 bases, and 16 bases separated the two germline ends. Germline V CDR1 and CDR2: SGDLS, YYNGEE. CDR3 length: 17 amino acids. CDR3 nucleotides: TGTGCCAGCAGCGACCCGACAGGACTTTTCTCTGGAAACACCATATATTTT. Protein product: CASSDPTGLFSGNTIYF.

This clone was counted a few times. The rearrangement joins TRBV19 to TRBJ1-5; D is perhaps TRBD1 (6 bases). Germline CDR1 reads LNHDA; CDR2 reads SQIVND (reference sequence). The CDR3 totals 12 residues. The CDR3 DNA sequence: TGTGCTACAGGGACCGCAGGGCAGCCCCAGCATTTT. Its protein product is CATGTAGQPQHF.

The V gene is TRBV11-2, the J gene TRBJ1-5, with D possibly being TRBD1 (5 bases). Trimming stripped 5 bases from V and 7 bases from J, with 12 bases between. Germline values: CDR1 SGHAT, CDR2 FQNNGV. This CDR3 has 13 amino acids. The CDR3 here is CASSPGGRQPQHF. For the CDR3, the DNA is TGTGCCAGCAGCCCGGGGGGAAGACAGCCCCAGCATTTT.

The DNA of the CDR3 is TGTGCCAGCTCACCATTGTCGGCTAATGAAAAACTGTTTTTT. Its translation is CASSPLSANEKLFF. The chain joins TRBV18 to TRBJ1-4; the D is unclear. This CDR3 has 14 amino acids. Trimming left V 2 bases short and J 3 bases short, with 7 bases between. Per germline, CDR1 KGHSH and CDR2 LQKENI.

The rearrangement joins TRBV20-1 to TRBJ2-5; unclear D gene. The V gene lost 4 bases and the J gene lost 2 bases, with 5 bases spanning the gap. CDR3 length equals 11 residues. Germline CDR1 and CDR2: DFQATT and SNEGSKA (reference sequence). The CDR3 coding sequence is TGCAGTGCTACCCCGCAAGAGACCCAGTACTTC. It encodes CSATPQETQYF.

This chain connects TRBV28 to TRBJ2-5, with TRBD1 identical over 10 bases. This CDR3 contains 16 residues. V lost 5 bases to trimming and J lost 5 bases; unmatched junction nucleotides: 11. CDR1 MDHEN and CDR2 SYDVKM come from the germline V gene. The CDR3: CASSPPPGQGKETQYF. The CDR3 DNA reads TGTGCCAGCAGTCCCCCCCCGGGACAGGGGAAGGAGACCCAGTACTTC.

The chain is built from TRBV4-2 and TRBJ2-2; 8 nucleotides match TRBD2. The V gene's germline CDR1 is LGHNA and CDR2 YNFKEQ. The CDR3 has 16 residues. With 0 bases clipped from V and 4 bases from J, the junction kept 4 bases outside the gene matches. The CDR3: CASSQDLAGFTGELFF. In DNA form, the CDR3 reads TGTGCCAGCAGCCAAGACCTAGCGGGTTTCACCGGGGAGCTGTTTTTT.

The chain has TRBV5-4 and TRBJ1-1; D not certain. This CDR3 region has 14 residues. V gave up 0 bases and J gave up 1 base, with 7 bases separating them. Per germline, CDR1 SGHNT and CDR2 YYREEE (reference sequence). Here the CDR3 DNA reads TGTGCCAGCAGCTTGGGTGGGCAGAACACTGAAGCTTTCTTT. It codes for CASSLGGQNTEAFF.

The V gene is TRBV24-1, the J gene TRBJ1-6, with 9 bases that match TRBD1. Germline V gene sequence: CDR1 KGHDR, CDR2 SFDVKD. This CDR3 is built from 13 residues. V gave up 12 bases and J gave up 7 bases; unmatched junction bases: 6. CDR3 region: CAPGTGSNSPLHF. The CDR3 DNA reads TGTGCCCCAGGGACAGGGTCGAATTCACCCCTCCACTTT.

The chain combines TRBV25-1 with TRBJ1-1; 7 bases agree with TRBD1. The CDR3 runs 15 residues. Germline V CDR1 and CDR2: MGHDK, SYGVNS. With V trimmed by 3 bases and J by 4 bases, 8 bases remained unmatched. As DNA, the CDR3 is TGTGCCAGCAGTGACGGGGAACAGGGGTTCACTGAAGCTTTCTTT. Its protein is CASSDGEQGFTEAFF.

The V gene is TRBV12-3 or TRBV12-4, the J gene TRBJ2-7; the D is unclear. The CDR3 covers 11 residues. V lost 5 bases, J lost 3 bases, and 5 bases lay in between. The CDR3 DNA reads TGTGCCAGCAGTCCAGGCTACGAGCAGTACTTC. Protein: CASSPGYEQYF.

The J gene is TRBJ1-2, the V gene TRBV11-2, with D possibly TRBD1 on 6 matching bases. The ends were cut back, 4 bases at V and 7 bases at J, with 10 bases in the middle. Germline loops: CDR1 SGHAT, CDR2 FQNNGV. The length of the CDR3 is 12 residues. The CDR3 loop reads CASSSGAAGYTF. The CDR3 nucleotides read TGTGCCAGCAGCTCAGGGGCGGCTGGCTACACCTTC.

The V call is TRBV7-9, the J call TRBJ2-1, with D maybe TRBD2 (5 bases). Germline assignment: CDR1 SEHNR and CDR2 FQNEAQ (reference sequence). V gave up 1 base and J gave up 5 bases, with 9 bases separating them. This CDR3 is 14 amino acids long. CDR3 in amino acids: CASSLEDGNNEQFF. The CDR3 DNA sequence: TGTGCCAGCAGCTTAGAGGACGGGAACAATGAGCAGTTCTTC.

The J gene is TRBJ2-2, the V gene TRBV7-9; D is undetermined. Deletions cut 2 bases from V and 5 bases from J, with 6 bases between. Germline V lookup: CDR1 SEHNR, CDR2 FQNEAQ (reference sequence). The CDR3 is 13 residues long. The CDR3 DNA reads as TGTGCCAGCAGCTTAACGCGGACCGGGGAGCTGTTTTTT. Translating gives CASSLTRTGELFF.

V and J are TRBV28 and TRBJ2-7; no firm D call. V dropped 11 bases and J dropped 0 bases, with 8 bases sitting between them. Germline assignment: CDR1 MDHEN and CDR2 SYDVKM. CDR3 length: 11 residues. CDR3 bases: TGTGCCCCACGGAGCTCCTACGAGCAGTACTTC. It translates to CAPRSSYEQYF. Full variable domain (missing parts from reference TRBV28 and TRBJ2-7): DVKVTQSSRYLVKRTGEKVFLECVQDMDHENMFWYRQDPGLGLRLIYFSYDVKMKEKGDIPEGYSVSREKKERFSLILESASTNQTSMYLCAPRSSYEQYFGPGTRLTVT.

The chain combines TRBV6-4 with TRBJ2-3; TRBD2 agrees at 10 bases. CDR3 size: 19 residues. In germline, CDR1 is MRHNA, CDR2 SNTAGT. V dropped 4 bases and J dropped 3; count of bases not matched to a gene: 16. Written as DNA, the CDR3 is TGTGCCAGCAGTGGGCTAGCGGGAGAGCTCCTCTCCTCAACAGATACGCAGTATTTT. Translated: CASSGLAGELLSSTDTQYF.

This chain joins TRBV5-6 and TRBJ2-7; 15 bases agree with TRBD2. Losses at the gene ends were 2 bases for V and 2 bases for J; bases not matched to a gene: 5. Germline CDR1 reads SGHDT; CDR2 reads YYEEEE. CDR3 size: 17 residues. Here the CDR3 DNA reads TGTGCCAGCAGCTTAGGGGGACTAGCGGGAGGTCCCTACGAGCAGTACTTC. It translates to CASSLGGLAGGPYEQYF. The entire variable domain, with the rest obtained from reference TRBV5-6 and TRBJ2-7, is as follows: DAGVTQSPTHLIKTRGQQVTLRCSPKSGHDTVSWYQQALGQGPQFIFQYYEEEERQRGNFPDRFSGHQFPNYSSELNVNALLLGDSALYLCASSLGGLAGGPYEQYFGPGTRLTVT.

V is TRBV24-1 and J is TRBJ2-3; the match to TRBD1 covers 9 bases. This CDR3 has 15 amino acids. The V segment lost 5 bases and the J segment 5 bases; nucleotides outside the gene matches: 7. Germline assignment: CDR1 KGHDR and CDR2 SFDVKD. In DNA form, the CDR3 reads TGTGCCACCAGTGGGATGACAGGGGGTGGAGATACGCAGTATTTT. This codes for CATSGMTGGGDTQYF.

The chain combines TRBV27 with TRBJ2-1; perhaps TRBD2 as D (5 bases). CDR1 and CDR2 (germline): MNHEY, SMNVEV (reference sequence). The CDR3 is made up of 11 amino acids. Deletions cut 8 bases from V and 10 bases from J, with 12 bases between. The CDR3 sequence: CASQQQREQFF. The CDR3 coding sequence is TGTGCCAGCCAACAGCAGCGGGAGCAGTTCTTC.

This clone was seen once. The chain is built from TRBV2 and TRBJ1-3; the D gene is possibly TRBD1 (6 bases). The V end was cut by 7 bases, the J end by 4 bases, with 8 bases between. This CDR3 region has 12 residues. The germline V gene has CDR1 SNHLY and CDR2 FYNNEI. CDR3 bases: TGTGCCAGCACCACAGGGGGAAACACCATATATTTT. Residues: CASTTGGNTIYF.

This clone appeared once. The CDR3 DNA follows: TGTGCCAGTAACAGGGACACCCAAGAGACCCAGTACTTC. Amino acids: CASNRDTQETQYF. The chain joins TRBV2 to TRBJ2-5; the D gene is possibly TRBD1 (6 bases). Germline V CDR1 and CDR2: SNHLY, FYNNEI. This CDR3 has 13 residues. The V end was cut by 9 bases, the J end by 1 base, with 12 bases between.